This record covers a single T cell receptor beta chain. Its antigen is unidentified. Germline-derived CDR1 and CDR2 are SEHNR and FQNEAQ (reference sequence). V lost 5 bases and J 9 bases, leaving 19 bases between the germline ends. The CDR3 length is 14 residues. This entry is derived from a study of T cell responses to AZD1222 COVID-19 vaccine. TCRdb keeps only in-frame clones here, not all; method: immunoSEQ multiplex PCR. The repertoire holds around 160,000 clones, with 85% to 95% as singletons. Study results and caveats: Spike was spanned by vaccine-associated CD4 TCRs, with dominance at 160-218 and 743-854. In a largely white British group with more females than males, clonal diversity was possibly underestimated. As reported, nearly half of all spike-specific TCRs target variant regions that are unmutated.

Sample: peripheral blood, taken 28 days after the second AZD1222 dose. The sequence was collected from an adult who received the AZD1222 COVID-19 vaccine. The chain carries TRBV7-9 and TRBJ1-1; D unresolved. CDR3 nucleotides: TGTGCCAGCAGCCCTCCGGGAGGGCTCGGTAAAGCTTTCTTT. The encoded protein is CASSPPGGLGKAFF.